Listed below are T cell receptor beta chains from one sample, sequenced in a study of blood T cell repertoires in COVID-19. Produced via immunoSEQ multiplex PCR; TCRdb's table is partial and in-frame only. The sample lists some 300,000 clones, roughly 89% occurring once. The sample consisted of PBMCs or T cells enriched from blood (not recorded which). Every receptor here comes from a woman younger than 45 who had recovered from COVID-19. Both conserved end residues are part of each CDR3. The order of the fields is clone size, J gene, D gene, V gene, CDR3 DNA, CDR3 protein. D genes are given only for firm matches. Some rows mark clone size as missing; the rest say once, few, many or name a class of expanded clone.

NA,TRBJ2-1,TRBD1,TRBV19,TGTGCCAGTAGTGCGGACAGGGGGGGGCTTCTGTTCTTC,CASSADRGGLLFF
once,TRBJ1-2,NA,TRBV6-6,TGTGCCAGCACTCACAGGGAGAACTATGGCTACACCTTC,CASTHRENYGYTF
NA,TRBJ2-7,NA,TRBV7-9,TGTGCCAGCAGCCCCCCCCCAGGGGCTTATTACGAGCAGTACTTC,CASSPPPGAYYEQYF
NA,TRBJ2-5,TRBD2,TRBV7-2,TGTGCCAGCAGCTTAGTACCAGCGGGAGGAGAGACCCAGTACTTC,CASSLVPAGGETQYF
NA,TRBJ2-4,NA,TRBV3-1/TRBV3-2,TGTGCCAGCAGCCCGCAGAACCCAGGTCCCCAAAACATTCAGTACTTC,CASSPQNPGPQNIQYF
NA,TRBJ1-2,NA,TRBV27,TGTGCCAGCAGTTCTAGTTTCGGGTCTGAGACAGGAGGAGGCTACACCTTC,CASSSSFGSETGGGYTF
NA,TRBJ2-7,NA,TRBV20-1,TGCAGTGCTAGTTCTTTAGAGGGAGTTGCCTACGAGCAGTACTTC,CSASSLEGVAYEQYF
NA,TRBJ1-1,NA,TRBV6-4,TGTGCCAGCAGGGACCCCGGGGTCCCCGAAGCTTTCTTT,CASRDPGVPEAFF
NA,TRBJ2-1,TRBD1,TRBV2,TGTGCCAGCAGGGGGACAGGGGGAAATGAGCAGTTCTTC,CASRGTGGNEQFF
once,TRBJ1-5,NA,TRBV19,TGTGCCAGTAGTATGGGAGGGTATGGCAATCAGCCCCAGCATTTT,CASSMGGYGNQPQHF
NA,TRBJ1-5,TRBD1,TRBV4-1,TGCGCCAGCAGCCAAGGAGGGGGCAGGGAGGATCAGCCCCAGCATTTT,CASSQGGGREDQPQHF
NA,TRBJ1-1,TRBD1,TRBV28,TGTGCCAGCGGATCCGGACAGGGTGAGACTGAAGCTTTCTTT,CASGSGQGETEAFF
NA,TRBJ2-2,NA,TRBV5-8,TGTGCCAGCAGTAAAGTTACCCTCCCCATTTCTCTAGTCACCGGGGAGCTGTTTTTT,CASSKVTLPISLVTGELFF
NA,TRBJ1-5,NA,TRBV28,TGTGCCAGCAGCCCTTTTGACGGGAATAGCAATCAGCCCCAGCATTTT,CASSPFDGNSNQPQHF
NA,TRBJ2-4,TRBD2,TRBV7-2,TGTGCCAGCAGCCCAGTAGCGGGAGGGAAAAACATTCAGTACTTC,CASSPVAGGKNIQYF
NA,TRBJ2-7,NA,TRBV28,TGTGCCAGCAGTTTGGTGGAGGGGGCTTACGAGCAGTACTTC,CASSLVEGAYEQYF
NA,TRBJ1-6,NA,TRBV18,TGTGCCAGCTCACTGAGGGATCTTGGTACGGATTCACCCCTCCACTTT,CASSLRDLGTDSPLHF
NA,TRBJ1-1,NA,TRBV30,TGTGCCTGGAGTGAGAACGAGATGAACACTGAAGCTTTCTTT,CAWSENEMNTEAFF
NA,TRBJ1-3,NA,TRBV9,TGTGCCAGCACCGATAGAGGAAACACCATATATTTT,CASTDRGNTIYF
NA,TRBJ2-3,NA,TRBV24-1,TGTGCCACCTCACAGGGAAGCACAGATACGCAGTATTTT,CATSQGSTDTQYF
NA,TRBJ2-7,TRBD1,TRBV28,TGTGCCAGCAGTTTCTGGGACAGGGGGGACGAGCAGTACTTC,CASSFWDRGDEQYF
NA,TRBJ1-1,NA,TRBV27,TGTGCCAGCAGTGAGGTCACAGGGACCCGAGGGACTGAAGCTTTCTTT,CASSEVTGTRGTEAFF
NA,TRBJ1-1,TRBD1,TRBV19,TGTGCCAGTAGTATTAACAGGGGAGTCGCTGAAGCTTTCTTT,CASSINRGVAEAFF
NA,TRBJ1-4,NA,TRBV6-5,TGTGCCAGCAGCCATTCGGACAGAAACAATGAAAAACTGTTTTTT,CASSHSDRNNEKLFF
NA,TRBJ1-2,NA,TRBV5-1,TGCGCCAGCAGCTTGGAACAGGAAGACGATGGCTACACCTTC,CASSLEQEDDGYTF
NA,TRBJ1-5,NA,TRBV3-1/TRBV3-2,TGTGCCAGCAGCTATGAACAGGGGCCCCAGCATTTT,CASSYEQGPQHF
NA,TRBJ2-1,NA,TRBV6-5,TGTGCCAGCAGTTACTCCCAGGGAAGTTTCAATGAGCAGTTCTTC,CASSYSQGSFNEQFF
NA,TRBJ2-1,TRBD2,TRBV5-1,TGCGCCAGCAGCTTGGCCATTAGCGGGAGTTCCAATGAGCAGTTCTTC,CASSLAISGSSNEQFF
NA,TRBJ2-2,TRBD1,TRBV6-2/TRBV6-3,TGTGCCAGCAGTTACTTCCGAGACAGGGGAAACACCGGGGAGCTGTTTTTT,CASSYFRDRGNTGELFF
once,TRBJ2-7,TRBD2,TRBV5-6,TGTGCCAGCAGCAAGCGGGAGGGCCTCGAGCAGTACTTC,CASSKREGLEQYF
NA,TRBJ2-3,NA,TRBV11-2,TGTGCCAGCAGCTTAGAAGGAGGAGATACGCAGTATTTT,CASSLEGGDTQYF
NA,TRBJ2-2,TRBD1,TRBV29-1,TGCAGCGCAACGACAGGGGTGGAGGGGGAGCTGTTTTTT,CSATTGVEGELFF
NA,TRBJ2-3,NA,TRBV10-3,TGTGCCATCGGGCTGAGCACAGATACGCAGTATTTT,CAIGLSTDTQYF
NA,TRBJ2-7,TRBD2,TRBV7-9,TGTGCCAGCAGCTTAGAATACACACTAGCGGGAGAGCACGAGCAGTACTTC,CASSLEYTLAGEHEQYF
once,TRBJ1-1,TRBD1,TRBV7-2,TGTGCCAGCAGCTTAGTCTCATTCGGTACAGGGGCGAACACTGAAGCTTTCTTT,CASSLVSFGTGANTEAFF
NA,TRBJ2-7,TRBD1,TRBV5-6,TGTGCCAGCAGCTTGGACCCCCCGACAGGGGGCAACGAGCAGTACTTC,CASSLDPPTGGNEQYF
few,TRBJ2-1,TRBD2,TRBV20-1,TGCAGTGCTAGTAGTCTAGCGGGGGTATCCTACAATGAGCAGTTCTTC,CSASSLAGVSYNEQFF
NA,TRBJ2-3,TRBD2,TRBV4-2,TGTGCCAGCAGCCAAGACAGCCCTAGCGGGCACACAGATACGCAGTATTTT,CASSQDSPSGHTDTQYF
NA,TRBJ2-7,TRBD1,TRBV6-5,TGTGCCAGCAGTCAGCAGGGGGCAATCCCCTACGAGCAGTACTTC,CASSQQGAIPYEQYF
NA,TRBJ2-2,NA,TRBV6-5,TGTGCCAGCAGCGAGGCGAACACCGGGGAGCTGTTTTTT,CASSEANTGELFF
once,TRBJ2-7,NA,TRBV13,TGTGCCAGCAGCCCCTCCTGGGAGAGTATCTACGAGCAGTACTTC,CASSPSWESIYEQYF
once,TRBJ1-1,NA,TRBV19,TGTGCCACATTCACCAGGTTCCCCCCGACCGCTGAAGCTTTCTTT,CATFTRFPPTAEAFF
NA,TRBJ2-1,TRBD1,TRBV5-1,TGCGCCAGCAGCCCGGGGACAGGTTGGGATGAGCAGTTCTTC,CASSPGTGWDEQFF
NA,TRBJ2-1,NA,TRBV7-9,TGTGCCAGCAGCTTAGAGTCTTGGGGACATAACTACAATGAGCAGTTCTTC,CASSLESWGHNYNEQFF
NA,TRBJ2-5,NA,TRBV5-1,TGCGCCAGCAGCGTTCGGGACACGCCCCAGTACTTC,CASSVRDTPQYF
NA,TRBJ2-7,TRBD1,TRBV5-4,TGTGCCAGCAGCCACCGGGGACAGGCTGCCTACGAGCAGTACTTC,CASSHRGQAAYEQYF
NA,TRBJ1-2,TRBD1,TRBV19,TGTGCCAGTAGTAGGCAAACCGGGACAGGGGTCTATGGCTACACCTTC,CASSRQTGTGVYGYTF
NA,TRBJ2-7,NA,TRBV7-9,TGTGCCAGCAGCTTCAAGAGCTCCTACGAGCAGTACTTC,CASSFKSSYEQYF
few,TRBJ2-6,NA,TRBV12-3/TRBV12-4,TGTGCCAGCAGTTGGGGCGGGGCCAACGTCCTGACTTTC,CASSWGGANVLTF
NA,TRBJ1-1,TRBD1,TRBV3-1/TRBV3-2,TGTGCCAGCAGAGGAAACAGGGGAGGGAACACTGAAGCTTTCTTT,CASRGNRGGNTEAFF
NA,TRBJ2-3,NA,TRBV6-5,TGTGCCAGCCGGAGAGGCACAGATACGCAGTATTTT,CASRRGTDTQYF
NA,TRBJ1-1,TRBD1,TRBV7-2,TGTGCCAGCAGACCGGACAGGTGGAACACTGAAGCTTTCTTT,CASRPDRWNTEAFF
NA,TRBJ2-5,TRBD2,TRBV29-1,TGCAGCGTTGAAGAACCGACTAGCGGGAGTATCACAGAGACCCAGTACTTC,CSVEEPTSGSITETQYF
NA,TRBJ1-4,NA,TRBV5-1,TGCGCCAGCAGCGGCCAGGCCGGGAGGAATGAAAAACTGTTTTTT,CASSGQAGRNEKLFF